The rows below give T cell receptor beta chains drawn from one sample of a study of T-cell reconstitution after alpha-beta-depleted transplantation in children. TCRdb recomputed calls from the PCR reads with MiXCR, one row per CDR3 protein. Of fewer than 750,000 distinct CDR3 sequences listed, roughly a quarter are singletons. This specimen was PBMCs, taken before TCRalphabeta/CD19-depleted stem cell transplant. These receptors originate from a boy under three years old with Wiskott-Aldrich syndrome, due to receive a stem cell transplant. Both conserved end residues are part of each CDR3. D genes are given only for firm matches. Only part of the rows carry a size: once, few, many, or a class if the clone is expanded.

CDR3nt: TGTGCCAGCAGCTTAGGTCAATTATTAGCGGATGAGCAGTTCTTC
CDR3aa: CASSLGQLLADEQFF
d_gene: .
v_gene: TRBV7-9
j_gene: TRBJ2-1
abundance: few

CDR3nt: TGCGCCAGCAGCTTGGCAGGCAGGGCGAACACCGGGGAGCTGTTTTTT
CDR3aa: CASSLAGRANTGELFF
d_gene: .
v_gene: TRBV5-1
j_gene: TRBJ2-2
abundance: few

CDR3nt: TGTGCCAGCAGCTTGGGCGCCACAGGGGTCCCCTACAATGAGCAGTTCTTC
CDR3aa: CASSLGATGVPYNEQFF
d_gene: TRBD1
v_gene: TRBV5-5
j_gene: TRBJ2-1
abundance: .

CDR3nt: TGTGCCAGCAGCTTCGCCAGGGGTAATTCACCCCTCCACTTT
CDR3aa: CASSFARGNSPLHF
d_gene: .
v_gene: TRBV7-2
j_gene: TRBJ1-6
abundance: .

CDR3nt: TGTGCCAGCAGTGACGTGGGGCACCTGTCCGAGCAGTACTTC
CDR3aa: CASSDVGHLSEQYF
d_gene: .
v_gene: TRBV25-1
j_gene: TRBJ2-7
abundance: .

CDR3nt: TGCGCCAGCAGCAAGTACAGAGATACGCAGTATTTT
CDR3aa: CASSKYRDTQYF
d_gene: .
v_gene: TRBV5-1
j_gene: TRBJ2-3
abundance: .

CDR3nt: TGTGCCAGCAGCCAGGCTGCGGGACCCTTGAACACTGAAGCTTTCTTT
CDR3aa: CASSQAAGPLNTEAFF
d_gene: .
v_gene: TRBV4-2
j_gene: TRBJ1-1
abundance: .

CDR3nt: TGCAGTGCTTTGGGACAGAACTATGGCTACACCTTC
CDR3aa: CSALGQNYGYTF
d_gene: TRBD1
v_gene: TRBV20-1
j_gene: TRBJ1-2
abundance: few

CDR3nt: TGTGCCAGCAGCCCGACCGGGACTAGCGGGAGCCGGGCCTACGAGCAGTACTTC
CDR3aa: CASSPTGTSGSRAYEQYF
d_gene: TRBD2
v_gene: TRBV4-2
j_gene: TRBJ2-7
abundance: .

CDR3nt: TGTGCCAGCAGCTGGGGGGTAGCGGGAGCTGTTGACGAGCAGTACTTC
CDR3aa: CASSWGVAGAVDEQYF
d_gene: TRBD2
v_gene: TRBV5-4
j_gene: TRBJ2-7
abundance: few

CDR3nt: TGTGCCAGCAGCTTAACCGGGACAGGGAGTGAAAAACTGTTTTTT
CDR3aa: CASSLTGTGSEKLFF
d_gene: TRBD1
v_gene: TRBV7-6
j_gene: TRBJ1-4
abundance: few

CDR3nt: TGTGCCAGCAGCTTAGTCGTCTTGGGGCGTGGGAATGAGCAGTTCTTC
CDR3aa: CASSLVVLGRGNEQFF
d_gene: .
v_gene: TRBV11-1
j_gene: TRBJ2-1
abundance: .

CDR3nt: TGCGCCAGCAGCTTGGGACAGACTAGCTCTGGGGCCAACGTCCTGACTTTC
CDR3aa: CASSLGQTSSGANVLTF
d_gene: .
v_gene: TRBV5-1
j_gene: TRBJ2-6
abundance: few

CDR3nt: TGTGCCAGCAGTCCAACTAGCGGGAGAGTGGAAACAGATACGCAGTATTTT
CDR3aa: CASSPTSGRVETDTQYF
d_gene: TRBD2
v_gene: TRBV5-4
j_gene: TRBJ2-3
abundance: .

CDR3nt: TGCAGTGCTAGTGTCCAGCGGGAGTTGCCAGATACGCAGTATTTT
CDR3aa: CSASVQRELPDTQYF
d_gene: TRBD2
v_gene: TRBV20-1
j_gene: TRBJ2-3
abundance: .

CDR3nt: TGTGCCAGCAGCGGGGACAGGGGGCGGTGGGAGACCCAGTACTTC
CDR3aa: CASSGDRGRWETQYF
d_gene: TRBD1
v_gene: TRBV7-2
j_gene: TRBJ2-5
abundance: .

CDR3nt: TGTGCCAGCAGACGAGGGCGGGGGGAGACCCAGTACTTC
CDR3aa: CASRRGRGETQYF
d_gene: TRBD2
v_gene: TRBV12-3/TRBV12-4
j_gene: TRBJ2-5
abundance: .

CDR3nt: TGTGCAGCCGGACTAGCGGTAACTAGCACAGATACGCAGTATTTT
CDR3aa: CAAGLAVTSTDTQYF
d_gene: TRBD2
v_gene: TRBV27
j_gene: TRBJ2-3
abundance: few

CDR3nt: TGTGCCAGCAGCGCGGGACCACGCAATGAGCAGTTCTTC
CDR3aa: CASSAGPRNEQFF
d_gene: .
v_gene: TRBV11-2
j_gene: TRBJ2-1
abundance: .

CDR3nt: TGCAGTGCTGATAAAAGGGAGTACGGCTCCTATAATTCACCCCTCCACTTT
CDR3aa: CSADKREYGSYNSPLHF
d_gene: .
v_gene: TRBV20-1
j_gene: TRBJ1-6
abundance: .

CDR3nt: TGTGCCAGCAGTTTCTCTCTACCGCCTACCAATGAGCAGTTCTTC
CDR3aa: CASSFSLPPTNEQFF
d_gene: .
v_gene: TRBV12-3/TRBV12-4
j_gene: TRBJ2-1
abundance: .

CDR3nt: TGTGCCAGCAGTTACTCGATTAGCGGGAAGATACTGGGTACAGATACGCAGTATTTT
CDR3aa: CASSYSISGKILGTDTQYF
d_gene: TRBD2
v_gene: TRBV6-2/TRBV6-3
j_gene: TRBJ2-3
abundance: few

CDR3nt: TGCGCCAGCAGCGGACTAACCGTGAGTAAGGAGCAGTTCTTC
CDR3aa: CASSGLTVSKEQFF
d_gene: .
v_gene: TRBV5-1
j_gene: TRBJ2-1
abundance: few

CDR3nt: TGTGCCATCAGTGCAGCCGGGACAGGGGACCCCGGGGAGCTGTTTTTT
CDR3aa: CAISAAGTGDPGELFF
d_gene: TRBD1
v_gene: TRBV10-3
j_gene: TRBJ2-2
abundance: .

CDR3nt: TGTGCCAGCACCATCCGGTGGGGGTTAGGGACCGGGGAGCTGTTTTTT
CDR3aa: CASTIRWGLGTGELFF
d_gene: .
v_gene: TRBV6-2/TRBV6-3
j_gene: TRBJ2-2
abundance: .

CDR3nt: TGCAGTGCTCGCGCCTACCAGTACAATGAGCAGTTCTTC
CDR3aa: CSARAYQYNEQFF
d_gene: .
v_gene: TRBV20-1
j_gene: TRBJ2-1
abundance: .

CDR3nt: TGTGCCACCCGGGGGGTAGCGTACGAGCAGTACTTC
CDR3aa: CATRGVAYEQYF
d_gene: TRBD2
v_gene: TRBV27
j_gene: TRBJ2-7
abundance: .

CDR3nt: TGTGCCAGCTCAGGTTTGGAGGGATCCCGGGGTGAGCAGTTCTTC
CDR3aa: CASSGLEGSRGEQFF
d_gene: .
v_gene: TRBV18
j_gene: TRBJ2-1
abundance: .

CDR3nt: TGCAGTGCAAACCATCGACAGGTTCCGTACGAGCAGTACTTC
CDR3aa: CSANHRQVPYEQYF
d_gene: .
v_gene: TRBV20-1
j_gene: TRBJ2-7
abundance: .

CDR3nt: TGCAGCGCTGAGAAGGGGGGGAATGAGCAGTACTTC
CDR3aa: CSAEKGGNEQYF
d_gene: .
v_gene: TRBV29-1
j_gene: TRBJ2-7
abundance: .

CDR3nt: TGTGCCAGCAGTGACGAAGGAGGCAATCAGCCCCAGCATTTT
CDR3aa: CASSDEGGNQPQHF
d_gene: .
v_gene: TRBV6-4
j_gene: TRBJ1-5
abundance: few

CDR3nt: TGTGCCAGCAGCTTACCTAGTAGCCGGAGGACCGGGGAGCTGTTTTTT
CDR3aa: CASSLPSSRRTGELFF
d_gene: .
v_gene: TRBV11-2
j_gene: TRBJ2-2
abundance: .

CDR3nt: TGTGCCACCGAACACACGAAGCGGGGCTACACCTTC
CDR3aa: CATEHTKRGYTF
d_gene: .
v_gene: TRBV28
j_gene: TRBJ1-2
abundance: .

CDR3nt: TGTGCCACGCAGTTACCGAAGATTTCACCCCTCCACTTT
CDR3aa: CATQLPKISPLHF
d_gene: .
v_gene: TRBV28
j_gene: TRBJ1-6
abundance: few

CDR3nt: TGTGCCAGCAAGGCCTCTGGGGCCAACGTCCTGACTTTC
CDR3aa: CASKASGANVLTF
d_gene: .
v_gene: TRBV27
j_gene: TRBJ2-6
abundance: few

CDR3nt: TGCGCCAGCAGCTTGGAAGGTCATTCACCCCTCCACTTT
CDR3aa: CASSLEGHSPLHF
d_gene: .
v_gene: TRBV5-1
j_gene: TRBJ1-6
abundance: .

CDR3nt: TGCGCCAGCGCCCGCAGTCGCTCCTACGAGCAGTACTTC
CDR3aa: CASARSRSYEQYF
d_gene: .
v_gene: TRBV5-1
j_gene: TRBJ2-7
abundance: few

CDR3nt: TGCAGTGCTAGATCTGATGACGGACTGTACGAGCAGTACTTC
CDR3aa: CSARSDDGLYEQYF
d_gene: .
v_gene: TRBV20-1
j_gene: TRBJ2-7
abundance: few

CDR3nt: TGTGCCAGCAGTTACCCTGCACAGGGGGCGATTATGGGGGAGCAGTTCTTC
CDR3aa: CASSYPAQGAIMGEQFF
d_gene: TRBD1
v_gene: TRBV6-5
j_gene: TRBJ2-1
abundance: .

CDR3nt: TGTGCCAGCAGTTTTCCGAGGGCGGGAGGGTTCTACAATGAGCAGTTCTTC
CDR3aa: CASSFPRAGGFYNEQFF
d_gene: TRBD2
v_gene: TRBV27
j_gene: TRBJ2-1
abundance: few

CDR3nt: TGCAGCGTTCTTACCTCGACTAGTAGCGAGCAGTACTTC
CDR3aa: CSVLTSTSSEQYF
d_gene: .
v_gene: TRBV29-1
j_gene: TRBJ2-7
abundance: few

CDR3nt: TGCAGCGTTTACAGACAGGGGAGTAACACTGAAGCTTTCTTT
CDR3aa: CSVYRQGSNTEAFF
d_gene: TRBD1
v_gene: TRBV29-1
j_gene: TRBJ1-1
abundance: .

CDR3nt: TGCGCCAGCAGCTTCTCCTTCTCACACAATGAGCAGTTCTTC
CDR3aa: CASSFSFSHNEQFF
d_gene: .
v_gene: TRBV5-1
j_gene: TRBJ2-1
abundance: .